The 28 T cell receptor beta chains below come from one sample, sequenced in a study of blood T cell repertoires in COVID-19. The data were produced by immunoSEQ multiplex PCR, yet TCRdb's version contains in-frame clones alone and is incomplete. In the table there are approximately 380,000 clones, approximately 90% of which are singletons. Sequencing was performed on PBMCs or T cells enriched from blood (not recorded which). The receptors derive from a woman aged 40 to 49 who had been exposed to COVID-19.

The chain has TRBV30 and TRBJ2-1, with TRBD1 matching 12 bases. Germline values: CDR1 GTSNPN, CDR2 SVGIG (reference sequence). The CDR3 runs 14 residues. V shed 4 bases and J 5 bases; nucleotides not matched to a gene: 3. CDR3 DNA: TGTGCCTGGACGGGACAGGGGGCCAACAATGAGCAGTTCTTC. This codes for CAWTGQGANNEQFF.

The chain joins TRBV10-1 to TRBJ2-7; tentatively, D is TRBD2 (6 bases). CDR3 length equals 15 residues. Trimming pared 10 bases from V and 7 bases from J, leaving 26 bases between. Germline V gives CDR1 WNHNN, CDR2 SYGVQD (reference sequence). Here the CDR3 reads CAIFKGAAAGGEQYF. CDR3 coding DNA: TGCGCCATCTTTAAAGGGGCGGCGGCCGGGGGTGAGCAGTACTTC.

J is TRBJ2-1 and V is TRBV19; D gene unclear. Trimming took 5 bases from V and 4 from J, leaving 9 bases between them. Germline V gene lookup returns CDR1 LNHDA and CDR2 SQIVND (reference sequence). The CDR3 covers 13 residues. The CDR3 reads CASSPPLYNEQFF. The DNA for the CDR3 is TGTGCCAGTAGTCCCCCTTTGTACAATGAGCAGTTCTTC.

The gene calls are TRBV5-4 and TRBJ2-4; 7 nucleotides match TRBD1. Germline loops: CDR1 SGHNT, CDR2 YYREEE (reference sequence). After removal of 1 base from V and 0 bases from J, the junction contained 4 bases not matched to a gene. The CDR3 is made up of 16 amino acids. The CDR3 nucleotides read TGTGCCAGCAGCTTGAGGGACAGTGGAGCCAAAAACATTCAGTACTTC. Amino acid sequence: CASSLRDSGAKNIQYF.

The chain recombines TRBV7-2 with TRBJ1-4; the D gene is possibly TRBD1 (5 bases). V shed 1 base and J shed 6 bases, with 12 bases lying between them. The CDR3 has 15 residues. CDR1 is SGHTA, CDR2 FQGNSA, per germline. CDR3 sequence (DNA): TGTGCCAGCAGCTTAGGGGGCAGGGTAGATGAAAAACTGTTTTTT. It translates to CASSLGGRVDEKLFF.

The chain joins TRBV14 to TRBJ1-1, with D unresolved. Germline V lookup: CDR1 SGHDN, CDR2 FVKESK. Trimming shortened V by 0 bases and J by 1 base, and 9 bases separated the two germline ends. The CDR3 contains 15 residues. CDR3 DNA sequence: TGTGCCAGCAGCCAAGATGCAGTAGCGAACACTGAAGCTTTCTTT. It translates to CASSQDAVANTEAFF.

V is TRBV28 and J is TRBJ1-2; TRBD1 might be the D (6 bases). With 4 bases removed from V and 4 bases from J, the gap between germline ends came to 10 bases. Germline CDR1 and CDR2: MDHEN and SYDVKM. This CDR3 is 13 amino acids long. The CDR3 DNA sequence: TGTGCCAGCAGTTCGGGACACACCTATGGCTACACCTTC. Protein: CASSSGHTYGYTF.

V gene TRBV2 combines with J gene TRBJ1-1; 8 nucleotides match TRBD1. V lost 5 bases and J lost 5; bases outside the gene matches: 7. Germline CDR1 SNHLY, CDR2 FYNNEI. The CDR3 covers 14 residues. The CDR3 region has the DNA TGTGCCAGCAGTCCCGGACAGGGAGATACTGAAGCTTTCTTT. Its protein product is CASSPGQGDTEAFF. Complete variable domain (other parts from reference TRBV2 and TRBJ1-1): EPEVTQTPSHQVTQMGQEVILRCVPISNHLYFYWYRQILGQKVEFLVSFYNNEISEKSEIFDDQFSVERPDGSNFTLKIRSTKLEDSAMYFCASSPGQGDTEAFFGQGTRLTVV.

This clone was seen a single time. Other DNA sequences in the sample encode the same CDR3. The V gene is TRBV3-1 (or the pseudogene TRBV3-2), the J gene TRBJ1-2; 9 bases match TRBD1. The V gene end was trimmed by 3 bases and the J gene end by 2 bases; junction bases not matched to a gene: 4. This CDR3 comprises 15 residues. The V gene's germline CDR1 is LGHDT and CDR2 YNNKEL (reference sequence). DNA of the CDR3: TGTGCCAGCAGCCAGGGACAGGGTATGAACTATGGCTACACCTTC. Translated: CASSQGQGMNYGYTF.

This sequence joins TRBV28 and TRBJ1-2; 7 nucleotides line up with TRBD1. CDR1 is MDHEN and CDR2 is SYDVKM in the germline V gene. Germline trimming cut 2 bases from V and 3 bases from J; bases unmatched to any gene: 6. The CDR3 is made up of 15 amino acids. CDR3 bases: TGTGCCAGCAGTTTACTCGCAGGGACAGACTATGGCTACACCTTC. Amino acid sequence: CASSLLAGTDYGYTF.

The chain combines TRBV7-9 with TRBJ2-2; TRBD1 is a possible D gene (6 bases). The CDR3 consists of 15 residues. Trimming cost V 5 bases and J 3 bases, with 13 bases left between them. The germline gives CDR1 SEHNR, CDR2 FQNEAQ (reference sequence). CDR3 protein: CASSTSTGDTGELFF. In DNA, the CDR3 is TGTGCCAGCAGCACTTCGACAGGAGACACCGGGGAGCTGTTTTTT. The entire variable domain, with the rest obtained from reference TRBV7-9 and TRBJ2-2, is as follows: DTGVSQNPRHKITKRGQNVTFRCDPISEHNRLYWYRQTLGQGPEFLTYFQNEAQLEKSRLLSDRFSAERPKGSFSTLEIQRTEQGDSAMYLCASSTSTGDTGELFFGEGSRLTVL.

The V call is TRBV30, the J call TRBJ2-4; no definite D call. V was cut by 0 bases and J by 0 bases, with 12 bases left in between. From germline, CDR1 is GTSNPN and CDR2 SVGIG (reference sequence). The CDR3 totals 16 residues. CDR3 sequence: CAWSVRLDLAKNIQYF. The CDR3 nucleotides are TGTGCCTGGAGTGTTCGACTCGATCTAGCCAAAAACATTCAGTACTTC.

This clone showed up just once. The chain is built from TRBV2 and TRBJ1-5; D remains unclear. In germline, CDR1 is SNHLY, CDR2 FYNNEI. V lost 1 base, J lost 4 bases, and 5 bases lay in between. CDR3 length equals 13 residues. The CDR3 coding sequence is TGTGCCAGCAGTGAAGGGAGAAATCAGCCCCAGCATTTT. Its translation is CASSEGRNQPQHF.

The CDR3 DNA is TGTGCCAGCTCAATCACCTCGGGACAGGGATCTTCACCCCTCCACTTT. Translating it yields CASSITSGQGSSPLHF. This chain connects TRBV18 to TRBJ1-6; 9 bases are a match to TRBD1. Trimming removed 5 bases from V and 9 bases from J; junction bases left unmatched: 11. The CDR3 is 16 residues long. Germline V gene sequence: CDR1 KGHSH, CDR2 LQKENI.

The J gene is TRBJ1-1, the V gene TRBV7-2; 7 bases line up with TRBD1. The CDR3 sequence is 13 residues long. The germline V gene has CDR1 SGHTA and CDR2 FQGNSA. J gave up 10 bases and V 5 bases, and 10 bases lay outside the gene matches. The CDR3 nucleotides are TGTGCCAGCAGCCAAAGACAGGGAGTCAGAGCTTTCTTT. It codes for CASSQRQGVRAFF.

As regards this clone: Here the CDR3 omits its conserved ending phenylalanine or tryptophan, so a read error is the likely source. It is unclear where the CDR3 begins or ends on the DNA, so no DNA is shown, and the CDR3 is as TCRdb lists it. The chain joins TRBV21-1 to TRBJ2-2; whether TRBD1, the table's D call, matches the DNA was not checked. TRBV21-1 is listed as a pseudogene. The CDR3 adds up to 11 amino acids, both ends counted. The CDR3 sequence is CASSTSMWTGR.

The CDR3 DNA sequence: TGTGCCAGCAGCAGAGACAGGGGGCCGAACACTGAAGCTTTCTTT. The encoded protein is CASSRDRGPNTEAFF. The rearrangement joins TRBV7-6 to TRBJ1-1; 10 bases align to TRBD1. Germline V CDR1 and CDR2: SGHVS, FNYEAQ. Losses at the gene ends were 5 bases for V and 1 base for J; bases not matched to a gene: 4. This CDR3 is 15 amino acids long.

This sequence joins TRBV5-6 and TRBJ2-5, with D possibly matching TRBD1 (6 bases). The CDR3 runs 16 residues. V was shortened by 2 bases and J by 5 bases, with 19 bases between the two germline ends. Germline CDR1 SGHDT, CDR2 YYEEEE. CDR3 amino acids: CASSFTTGHHLETQYF. The DNA for the CDR3 is TGTGCCAGCAGCTTTACGACAGGCCACCATTTGGAGACCCAGTACTTC.

The genes are TRBV14 and TRBJ2-5; 7 bases agree with TRBD2. V trimming: 4 bases; J trimming: 4 bases; junction bases outside the gene matches: 15. There are 17 residues in the CDR3. Germline-derived CDR1 and CDR2 are SGHDN and FVKESK. The CDR3 nucleotides read TGTGCCAGCAGCCCTGGCGGGCGGGAGACGGGGCGAGAGACCCAGTACTTC. Translating it yields CASSPGGRETGRETQYF.

The chain links TRBV24-1 to TRBJ2-3; the D is unclear. Trimming cost V 10 bases and J 2 bases, with 9 bases left between them. Germline V lookup: CDR1 KGHDR, CDR2 SFDVKD. The CDR3 has 12 residues. The CDR3 DNA reads as TGTGCCACGGCAGGATTCACAGATACGCAGTATTTT. Its translation is CATAGFTDTQYF.

The CDR3 protein is CAWSVLGQGPFF. The CDR3 nucleotides read TGTGCCTGGAGTGTACTGGGACAGGGCCCTTTCTTT. This sequence joins TRBV30 and TRBJ1-1; 9 bases map to TRBD1. V gave up 0 bases and J gave up 12 bases; unmatched junction bases: 5. There are 12 residues in the CDR3. Germline V CDR1 and CDR2: GTSNPN, SVGIG (reference sequence).

This chain links TRBV15 with TRBJ2-7, with 10 bases aligning to TRBD1. J gave up 5 bases and V 1 base, and 5 bases lay outside the gene matches. This CDR3 spans 15 amino acids. Germline CDR1 is LNHNV and CDR2 is YYDKDF (reference sequence). CDR3 coding DNA: TGTGCCACCAGCAGAGGACAGGGGGCCGGGGACGAGCAGTACTTC. Amino acid sequence: CATSRGQGAGDEQYF.

V and J are TRBV24-1 and TRBJ2-5; tentative D call: TRBD1 (5 bases). The CDR3 consists of 13 residues. Germline CDR1 and CDR2: KGHDR and SFDVKD. Deletions cut 5 bases from V and 1 base from J, with 7 bases between. The CDR3 protein is CATSGGSQETQYF. CDR3 DNA: TGTGCCACCAGTGGGGGCAGCCAAGAGACCCAGTACTTC.

V is TRBV18 and J is TRBJ2-5; D might be TRBD2 (7 bases). The germline CDR1 and CDR2 sequences are KGHSH and LQKENI. The CDR3 length is 14 residues. V was shortened by 3 bases and J by 5 bases, with 13 bases between the two germline ends. The chain's CDR3 is CASSPGRGGETQYF. CDR3 coding DNA: TGTGCCAGCTCACCTGGACGCGGGGGCGAGACCCAGTACTTC.

The rearrangement joins TRBV5-5 to TRBJ2-1; 8 bases align to TRBD2. The ends lost 5 bases at V and 6 bases at J; junction bases unmatched: 10. The CDR3 consists of 15 residues. Germline lookup yields CDR1 SGHKS and CDR2 YYEKEE (reference sequence). CDR3 in amino acids: CASRPRAGVLNEQFF. The CDR3 DNA reads TGTGCCAGCAGGCCAAGAGCGGGAGTTCTCAATGAGCAGTTCTTC.

The chain has TRBV3-1 (or the pseudogene TRBV3-2) and TRBJ2-1; TRBD2 matches 9 bases. After removal of 1 base from V and 4 bases from J, the junction contained 8 bases not matched to a gene. This CDR3 spans 17 amino acids. Germline loops: CDR1 LGHDT, CDR2 YNNKEL (reference sequence). Here the CDR3 DNA reads TGTGCCAGCAGCCAAGGCGGCGGGAGGGCCAAGTACAATGAGCAGTTCTTC. Translated, it gives CASSQGGGRAKYNEQFF.

The chain recombines TRBV6-5 with TRBJ1-6; tentatively, D is TRBD1 (5 bases). V was shortened by 0 bases and J by 4 bases, with 7 bases between the two germline ends. This CDR3 contains 15 residues. CDR1 and CDR2 from the germline V gene are MNHEY and SVGAGI. CDR3 sequence: CASSYSGGYNSPLHF. Written as DNA, the CDR3 is TGTGCCAGCAGTTACTCGGGGGGTTATAATTCACCCCTCCACTTT.

This clone was picked up one time. The rearrangement links TRBV30 to TRBJ1-2; TRBD1 aligns across 11 bases. The CDR3 is made up of 17 amino acids. After removal of 0 bases from V and 8 bases from J, the junction contained 14 bases not matched to a gene. CDR1 GTSNPN and CDR2 SVGIG come from the germline V gene (reference sequence). CDR3 nucleotide sequence: TGTGCCTGGAGTGTACGTCGGGCTGGGACAGGGGGTAGGGGCTACACCTTC. Encoded protein: CAWSVRRAGTGGRGYTF.